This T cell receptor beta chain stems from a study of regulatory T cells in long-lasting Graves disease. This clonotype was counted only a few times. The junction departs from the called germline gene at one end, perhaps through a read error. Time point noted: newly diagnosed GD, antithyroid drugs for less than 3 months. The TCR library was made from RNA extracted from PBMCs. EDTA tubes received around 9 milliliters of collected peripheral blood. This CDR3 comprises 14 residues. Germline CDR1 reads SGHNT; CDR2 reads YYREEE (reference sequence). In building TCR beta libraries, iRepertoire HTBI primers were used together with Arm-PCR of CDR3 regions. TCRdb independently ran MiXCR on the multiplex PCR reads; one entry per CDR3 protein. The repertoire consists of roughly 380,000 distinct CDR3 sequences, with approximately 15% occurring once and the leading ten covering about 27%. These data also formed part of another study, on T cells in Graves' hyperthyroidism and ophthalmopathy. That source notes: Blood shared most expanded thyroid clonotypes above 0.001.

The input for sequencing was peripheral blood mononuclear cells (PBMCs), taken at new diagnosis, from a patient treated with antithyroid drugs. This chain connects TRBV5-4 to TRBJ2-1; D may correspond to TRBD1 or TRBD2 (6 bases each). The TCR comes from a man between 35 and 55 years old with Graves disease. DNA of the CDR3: TGTGCCACCGATACGGGGGCATCCTACAATGAGCAGTCCTTC. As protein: CATDTGASYNEQSF.